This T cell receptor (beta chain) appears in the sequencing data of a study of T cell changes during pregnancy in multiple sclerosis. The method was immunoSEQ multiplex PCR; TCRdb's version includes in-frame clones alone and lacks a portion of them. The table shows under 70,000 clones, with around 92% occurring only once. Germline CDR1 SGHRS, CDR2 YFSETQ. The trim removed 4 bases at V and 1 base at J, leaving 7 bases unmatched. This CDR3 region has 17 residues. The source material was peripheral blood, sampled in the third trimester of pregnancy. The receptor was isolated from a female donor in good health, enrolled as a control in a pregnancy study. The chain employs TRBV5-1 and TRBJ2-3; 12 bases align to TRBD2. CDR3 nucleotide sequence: TGCGCCAGCAGCCTTACTAGCGGGGGGCCGCGCACAGATACGCAGTATTTT. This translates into CASSLTSGGPRTDTQYF.